The 15 T cell receptor beta chains reported below all come from one sample, sequenced in a study of blood T cell repertoires in COVID-19. Clones were sequenced by immunoSEQ multiplex PCR, and TCRdb holds only the in-frame ones, with some missing. In the table there are more than 110,000 clones, more than 80% of which are singletons. Specimen: peripheral blood. Every receptor here comes from a human donor in a cohort sampled during active COVID-19.

This chain connects TRBV5-5 to TRBJ1-2, with 8 bases that match TRBD1. J lost 8 bases, V lost 4 bases, and 13 bases had no gene match. CDR1 and CDR2 (germline): SGHKS, YYEKEE (reference sequence). The CDR3 is 15 residues long. In nucleotides, the CDR3 is TGTGCCAGCAGCGTACTGGACAGGGTGGTAGGCGGCTACACCTTC. Protein: CASSVLDRVVGGYTF.

In its sample, this clone was seen a few times. This rearrangement joins TRBV18 to TRBJ1-1; 8 bases are shared with TRBD1. Germline V gene lookup returns CDR1 KGHSH and CDR2 LQKENI. The CDR3 is made up of 17 amino acids. V was pared by 1 base and J by 0 bases, with 7 bases of the junction left unmatched. CDR3 coding DNA: TGTGCCAGCTCACCACTGAGACAGGGGAACATGAACACTGAAGCTTTCTTT. Protein product: CASSPLRQGNMNTEAFF.

V usage is TRBV9 and J usage is TRBJ2-2; no clear D. V was shortened by 3 bases and J by 4 bases, with 10 bases between the two germline ends. Germline loops: CDR1 SGDLS, CDR2 YYNGEE. This CDR3 has 14 amino acids. The CDR3 nucleotides are TGTGCCAGCAGCGCACGGTTAACCACCGGGGAGCTGTTTTTT. Translation: CASSARLTTGELFF.

This clone was found once. The chain combines TRBV7-9 with TRBJ2-5; D possibly corresponds to TRBD2 (5 bases). V was shortened by 10 bases and J by 2 bases, with 17 bases between the two germline ends. The germline CDR1 and CDR2 sequences are SEHNR and FQNEAQ (reference sequence). The CDR3 covers 14 residues. CDR3: CATYAIGRQETQYF. In nucleotides, the CDR3 is TGTGCCACCTACGCCATTGGGAGACAAGAGACCCAGTACTTC. Complete variable domain (other parts from reference TRBV7-9 and TRBJ2-5): DTGVSQNPRHKITKRGQNVTFRCDPISEHNRLYWYRQTLGQGPEFLTYFQNEAQLEKSRLLSDRFSAERPKGSFSTLEIQRTEQGDSAMYLCATYAIGRQETQYFGPGTRLLVL.

This rearrangement joins TRBV6-5 to TRBJ1-6; weak D call: TRBD1 (5 bases). The CDR3 has 14 amino acids. Germline assignment: CDR1 MNHEY and CDR2 SVGAGI. V lost 5 bases and J lost 5, with 10 bases in between. The CDR3 reads CASSNRQNNSPLHF. The DNA of the CDR3 is TGTGCCAGCAGTAACCGACAGAATAATTCACCCCTCCACTTT.

CDR3 DNA sequence: TGTGCCAGCAGCTCCCCGGGGAGCCACACCGGGGAGCTGTTTTTT. Its protein product is CASSSPGSHTGELFF. This chain uses TRBV7-2 with TRBJ2-2; perhaps TRBD2 as D (5 bases). CDR1 and CDR2 (germline): SGHTA, FQGNSA. The germline V and J ends were trimmed by 4 bases and 3 bases, with 12 bases remaining between them. The CDR3 covers 15 residues.

The rearrangement joins TRBV7-3 to TRBJ2-3; D is possibly TRBD2 (7 bases). This CDR3 comprises 16 residues. V lost 1 base and J 6 bases, leaving 17 bases between the germline ends. The germline V gene has CDR1 SGHTA and CDR2 FQGTGA. The CDR3 loop is CASSLNAGARLDTQYF. CDR3 nucleotides: TGTGCCAGCAGCTTAAATGCGGGGGCCAGACTGGATACGCAGTATTTT. Based on the CDR3 plus reference TRBV7-3 and TRBJ2-3, the full variable domain is GAGVSQTPSNKVTEKGKYVELRCDPISGHTALYWYRQSLGQGPEFLIYFQGTGAADDSGLPNDRFFAVRPEGSVSTLKIQRTERGDSAVYLCASSLNAGARLDTQYFGPGTRLTVL.

The V gene is TRBV5-1, the J gene TRBJ1-4; 9 bases are a match to TRBD1. This CDR3 has 14 residues. Unmatched junction bases numbered 5, after V lost 4 bases and J lost 7 bases. The germline V gene has CDR1 SGHRS and CDR2 YFSETQ. The CDR3 DNA follows: TGCGCCAGCAGCGGGGGACAGGGCGGTGAAAAACTGTTTTTT. Its translation: CASSGGQGGEKLFF.

The chain has TRBV5-1 and TRBJ1-2; TRBD1 aligns across 8 bases. From germline, CDR1 is SGHRS and CDR2 YFSETQ. The CDR3 consists of 15 residues. V was clipped by 1 base and J by 7 bases; unmatched bases: 9. The CDR3 loop reads CASSLWGGQGLGYTF. CDR3 coding DNA: TGCGCCAGCAGCTTGTGGGGAGGACAGGGACTTGGCTACACCTTC.

V is TRBV5-6 and J is TRBJ2-5; 10 nucleotides agree with TRBD1. The length of the CDR3 is 15 residues. The germline V gene has CDR1 SGHDT and CDR2 YYEEEE. V lost 1 base, J lost 5 bases, and 5 bases stayed unmatched. CDR3 sequence (DNA): TGTGCCAGCAGCTTGCTGCGGACAGGGGGGGAGACCCAGTACTTC. It codes for CASSLLRTGGETQYF. Full variable domain (outside the CDR3, taken from reference TRBV5-6 and TRBJ2-5): DAGVTQSPTHLIKTRGQQVTLRCSPKSGHDTVSWYQQALGQGPQFIFQYYEEEERQRGNFPDRFSGHQFPNYSSELNVNALLLGDSALYLCASSLLRTGGETQYFGPGTRLLVL.

The rearrangement uses TRBV3-1 (or the pseudogene TRBV3-2) and TRBJ2-7, with TRBD1 matching over 7 bases. There are 13 residues in the CDR3. The V and J ends lost 3 bases and 6 bases, in that order; junction bases with no gene match: 5. Per the germline V gene, CDR1 is LGHDT and CDR2 is YNNKEL (reference sequence). The CDR3 is CASSHLTGPEQYF. The DNA of the CDR3 is TGTGCCAGCAGCCACTTGACAGGGCCCGAGCAGTACTTC.

The chain links TRBV5-1 to TRBJ2-5; 9 bases line up with TRBD1. CDR3 length equals 13 residues. Trimming took 3 bases from V and 3 from J; bases not matched to a gene: 0. CDR1 SGHRS and CDR2 YFSETQ come from the germline V gene. CDR3 in amino acids: CASSWTGEETQYF. Written as DNA, the CDR3 is TGCGCCAGCAGCTGGACAGGGGAAGAGACCCAGTACTTC.

The rearrangement joins TRBV9 to TRBJ2-7; tentatively, D is TRBD2 (6 bases). V was clipped by 3 bases and J by 6 bases, with 16 bases between them. Germline CDR1 is SGDLS and CDR2 is YYNGEE. The CDR3 extends over 14 amino acids. The CDR3 DNA reads as TGTGCCAGCAGCGGGGGGACTTCCGCCGGCGAGCAGTACTTC. As protein: CASSGGTSAGEQYF. Variable domain in full (rest from reference TRBV9 and TRBJ2-7): DSGVTQTPKHLITATGQRVTLRCSPRSGDLSVYWYQQSLDQGLQFLIQYYNGEERAKGNILERFSAQQFPDLHSELNLSSLELGDSALYFCASSGGTSAGEQYFGPGTRLTVT.

The V gene is TRBV5-6, the J gene TRBJ2-7; 7 positions match TRBD1. With V trimmed by 4 bases and J by 0 bases, 4 bases remained unmatched. The CDR3 is made up of 14 amino acids. Per germline, CDR1 SGHDT and CDR2 YYEEEE. The CDR3 nucleotides read TGTGCCAGCAGCCACAGGGACAGCTCCTACGAGCAGTACTTC. Its protein product is CASSHRDSSYEQYF.

This rearrangement joins TRBV29-1 to TRBJ2-7, with a tentative D call TRBD2 (6 bases). The ends were cut back, 4 bases at V and 0 bases at J, with 7 bases in the middle. Germline V lookup: CDR1 SQVTM, CDR2 ANQGSEA. There are 12 residues in the CDR3. CDR3 nucleotides: TGCAGCGTTGGGCGGGGCTCCTACGAGCAGTACTTC. Protein sequence: CSVGRGSYEQYF.